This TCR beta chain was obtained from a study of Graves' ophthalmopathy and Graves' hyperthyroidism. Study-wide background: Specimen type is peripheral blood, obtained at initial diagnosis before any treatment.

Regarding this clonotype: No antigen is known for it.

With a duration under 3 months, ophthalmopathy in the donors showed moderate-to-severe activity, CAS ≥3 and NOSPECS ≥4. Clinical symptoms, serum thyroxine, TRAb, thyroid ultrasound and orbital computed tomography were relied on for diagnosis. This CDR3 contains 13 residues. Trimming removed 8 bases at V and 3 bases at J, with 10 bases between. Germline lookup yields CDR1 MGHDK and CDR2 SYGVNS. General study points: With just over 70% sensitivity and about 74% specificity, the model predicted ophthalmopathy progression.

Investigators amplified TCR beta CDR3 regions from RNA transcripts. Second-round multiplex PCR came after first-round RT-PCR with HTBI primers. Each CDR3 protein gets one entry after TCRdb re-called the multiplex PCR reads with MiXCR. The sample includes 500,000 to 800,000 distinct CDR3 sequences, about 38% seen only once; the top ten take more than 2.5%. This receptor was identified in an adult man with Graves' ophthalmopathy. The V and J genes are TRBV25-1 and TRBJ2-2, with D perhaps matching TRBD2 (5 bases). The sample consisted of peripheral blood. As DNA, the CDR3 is TGTGCCAGCGGGAGAGGTTACACCGGGGAGCTGTTTTTT. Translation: CASGRGYTGELFF.